This TCR beta chain comes out of a study of cytomegalovirus exposure and HLA in healthy donors. A multiplex PCR was run with 60 Vbeta primers and 13 Jbeta primers. Sequenced by immunoSEQ multiplex PCR; TCRdb stores in-frame clones only, minus some. The data contain roughly 100,000 clones, roughly three quarters of them seen just once; the ten biggest clones take up 8.5% to 10%. The length of the CDR3 is 16 residues. Trimming took 7 bases from V and 4 from J; bases not matched to a gene: 11. Germline loops: CDR1 SGHAT, CDR2 FQNNGV. The chain links TRBV11-2 to TRBJ2-2, with 8 bases lining up with TRBD1. This clonotype was sampled from a male donor in good health and CMV-seropositive. Sequencing was carried out using PBMCs. The CDR3 here is CASIASGQVFTGELFF. As DNA, the CDR3 is TGTGCCAGCATTGCGTCGGGACAGGTGTTCACCGGGGAGCTGTTTTTT.